This entry concerns a single T cell receptor beta chain. Its antigen is not identified. These data belong to a study of T cell responses to AZD1222 COVID-19 vaccine. General observations from the study: Repertoire samples came only from after the peak T cell response. Regions 160-218 and 743-854 dominated among vaccine-associated CD4 TCRs spanning spike.

Germline V CDR1 and CDR2: SGHKS, YYEKEE (reference sequence). The CDR3 covers 18 residues. The germline V and J ends were trimmed by 0 bases and 0 bases, with 18 bases remaining between them. Here immunoSEQ multiplex PCR was the method, and the copy in TCRdb shows in-frame clones only, minus some. The sample records 120,000 to 150,000 clones, 85% to 95% being singletons. This sequence originates from an adult in good health. Source: peripheral blood, taken on day 0 of AZD1222 vaccination. The gene calls are TRBV5-5 and TRBJ1-1; the D is unclear. The DNA of the CDR3 is TGTGCCAGCAGCTTGGGTCCCATCATCCGGGTCATGAACACTGAAGCTTTCTTT. Translation gives CASSLGPIIRVMNTEAFF.